Listed here is a single T cell receptor (beta chain). This sample was included in a study of blood T cell repertoires in COVID-19. Study as a whole: COVID-19 samples, acute and convalescent, were from the United States, Italy and Spain. T cells, B-cell-depleted T cells, or PBMCs supplied cDNA or gDNA.

In the authors' workflow: By means of reference gene primer amplification, nucleated cell counts were estimated. The protocol was immunoSEQ multiplex PCR, while the TCRdb copy is restricted to in-frame clones and leaves out a portion. V, J and clone size are those of that table, while D and trimming were read from the DNA. The table shows over 250,000 clones, with roughly 88% occurring only once. The TCR comes from a woman under 40 with acute or convalescent COVID-19. The sample was peripheral blood.

CDR3 region: CASSLQGTTNEKLFF. As DNA, the CDR3 is TGTGCCAGTAGCCTACAGGGAACAACTAATGAAAAACTGTTTTTT. V is TRBV19 and J is TRBJ1-4, with a tentative D call TRBD1 (6 bases). The germline V gene encodes CDR1 LNHDA and CDR2 SQIVND (reference sequence). The CDR3 sequence is 15 residues long. Trimming pared 6 bases from V and 0 bases from J, leaving 11 bases between.